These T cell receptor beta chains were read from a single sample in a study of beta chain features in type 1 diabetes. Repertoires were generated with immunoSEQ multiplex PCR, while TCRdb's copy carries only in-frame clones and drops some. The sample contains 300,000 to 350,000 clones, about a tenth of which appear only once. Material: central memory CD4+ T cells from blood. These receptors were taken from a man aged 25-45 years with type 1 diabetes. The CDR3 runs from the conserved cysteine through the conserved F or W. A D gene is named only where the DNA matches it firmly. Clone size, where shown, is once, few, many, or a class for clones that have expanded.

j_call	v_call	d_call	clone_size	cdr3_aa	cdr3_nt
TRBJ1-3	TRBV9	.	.	CASSVEQNPGNTIYF	TGTGCCAGCAGCGTAGAACAGAATCCTGGAAACACCATATATTTT
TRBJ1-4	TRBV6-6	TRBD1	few	CASSYVGTGPEKLFF	TGTGCCAGCAGTTACGTCGGGACAGGGCCGGAAAAACTGTTTTTT
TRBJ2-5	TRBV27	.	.	CASSGDPLRETQYF	TGTGCCAGCAGTGGGGACCCTTTGCGGGAGACCCAGTACTTC
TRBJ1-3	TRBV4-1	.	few	CASRAAHRSGNTIYF	TGTGCCAGCAGGGCGGCACACCGATCTGGAAACACCATATATTTT
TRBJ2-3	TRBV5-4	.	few	CASSLQGTDTQYF	TGTGCCAGCAGCTTGCAGGGCACAGATACGCAGTATTTT
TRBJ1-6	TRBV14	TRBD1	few	CASRPLATGVNSPLHF	TGTGCCAGCAGACCTTTAGCGACAGGGGTTAATTCACCCCTCCACTTT
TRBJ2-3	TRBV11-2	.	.	CASSQTLGGDTQYF	TGTGCCAGCAGCCAAACCCTAGGGGGAGATACGCAGTATTTT
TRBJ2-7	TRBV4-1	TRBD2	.	CASSQERGVGSYEQYF	TGCGCCAGCAGCCAAGAGCGGGGGGTCGGCTCCTACGAGCAGTACTTC
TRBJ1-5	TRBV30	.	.	CASQDGSNQPQHF	TGTGCCTCCCAGGACGGTAGCAATCAGCCCCAGCATTTT
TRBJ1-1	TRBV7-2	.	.	CASSRYVQGNTEAFF	TGTGCCAGCAGCCGATATGTACAGGGAAACACTGAAGCTTTCTTT
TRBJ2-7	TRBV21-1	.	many	CASLADRTGRYEQYF	TGTGCCAGCCTGGCCGACCGGACAGGCCGTTACGAGCAGTACTTC
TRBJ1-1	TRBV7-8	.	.	CASSLVNTEAFF	TGTGCCAGCAGCTTAGTGAACACTGAAGCTTTCTTT
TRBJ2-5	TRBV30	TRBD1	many	CAWSEFGQGGETQYF	TGTGCCTGGAGTGAATTCGGACAGGGAGGAGAGACCCAGTACTTC
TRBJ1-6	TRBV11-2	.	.	CASSPGVPGNLHF	TGTGCCAGCAGCCCCGGGGTACCGGGGAACCTCCACTTT
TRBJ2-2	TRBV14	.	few	CASRGDTNTGELFF	TGTGCCAGCAGAGGTGACACTAACACCGGGGAGCTGTTTTTT
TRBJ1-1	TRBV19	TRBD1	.	CASSIGTGLGGTEAFF	TGTGCCAGTAGTATCGGGACAGGGCTGGGGGGCACTGAAGCTTTCTTT
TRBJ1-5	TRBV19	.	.	CASSGTVHSNQPQHF	TGTGCCAGTAGTGGAACAGTCCATAGCAATCAGCCCCAGCATTTT
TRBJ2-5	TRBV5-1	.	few	CASSLAPGPQETQYF	TGCGCCAGCAGCTTGGCCCCCGGACCGCAAGAGACCCAGTACTTC
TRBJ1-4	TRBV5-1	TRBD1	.	CASSAGTAATNEKLFF	TGCGCCAGCAGCGCCGGGACAGCAGCAACTAATGAAAAACTGTTTTTT
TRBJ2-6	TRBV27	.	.	CASSSLSGGANVLTF	TGTGCCAGCAGTTCGTTATCAGGGGGGGCCAACGTCCTGACTTTC
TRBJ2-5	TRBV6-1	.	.	CASREQETQYF	TGTGCCAGCAGAGAGCAAGAGACCCAGTACTTC
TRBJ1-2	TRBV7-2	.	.	CASSSAGDRGYTF	TGTGCCAGCAGCTCGGCGGGGGATAGGGGCTACACCTTC
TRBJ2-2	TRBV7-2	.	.	CASSLAPEAGELFF	TGTGCCAGCAGCTTAGCGCCGGAAGCCGGGGAGCTGTTTTTT
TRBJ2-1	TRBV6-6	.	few	CASSDQGRYNEQFF	TGTGCCAGCAGCGACCAGGGGAGATACAATGAGCAGTTCTTC
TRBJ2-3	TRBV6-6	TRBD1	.	CASSYSGGKDTQYF	TGTGCCAGCAGTTACTCAGGGGGCAAAGATACGCAGTATTTT
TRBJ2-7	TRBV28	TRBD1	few	CASSPGTGVSEQYF	TGTGCCAGCAGTCCTGGGACAGGGGTGTCCGAGCAGTACTTC
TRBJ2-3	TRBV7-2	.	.	CASSLGLATDTQYF	TGTGCCAGCAGCTTAGGATTAGCTACAGATACGCAGTATTTT
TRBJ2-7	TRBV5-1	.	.	CASSLQGTYEQYF	TGCGCCAGCAGCTTGCAAGGTACCTACGAGCAGTACTTC
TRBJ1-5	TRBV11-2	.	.	CASSYPRQPQHF	TGTGCCAGCAGCTACCCACGTCAGCCCCAGCATTTT
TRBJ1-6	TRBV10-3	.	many	CAISDHGDNRALHF	TGTGCCATCAGTGACCACGGGGATAATAGGGCCCTCCACTTT
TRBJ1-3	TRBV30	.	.	CAWSQGSGNTIYF	TGTGCCTGGAGCCAGGGGTCTGGAAACACCATATATTTT
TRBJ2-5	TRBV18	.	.	CASSPPRVAETQYF	TGTGCCAGCTCACCACCGAGGGTGGCGGAGACCCAGTACTTC
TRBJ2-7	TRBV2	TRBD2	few	CASSSSGPYEQYF	TGTGCCAGCAGTTCTAGCGGACCCTACGAGCAGTACTTC
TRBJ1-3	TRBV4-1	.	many	CASSQDWAGSGNTIYF	TGCGCCAGCAGCCAAGATTGGGCAGGTTCTGGAAACACCATATATTTT
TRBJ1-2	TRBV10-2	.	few	CASSAISGGYTF	TGCGCCAGCAGTGCGATATCAGGGGGCTACACCTTC
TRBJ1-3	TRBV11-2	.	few	CASSWDSAGNTIYF	TGTGCCAGCAGCTGGGATAGTGCTGGAAACACCATATATTTT
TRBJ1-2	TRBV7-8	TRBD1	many	CASSLGQGLGYTF	TGTGCCAGCAGCTTAGGACAGGGGCTTGGCTACACCTTC
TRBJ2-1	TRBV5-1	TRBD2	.	CASSLVPSGGYNEQFF	TGCGCCAGCAGCTTGGTTCCTAGCGGGGGATACAATGAGCAGTTCTTC
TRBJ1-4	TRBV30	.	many	CAWSVGGGNEKLFF	TGTGCCTGGAGTGTGGGGGGAGGTAATGAAAAACTGTTTTTT
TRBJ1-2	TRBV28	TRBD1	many	CASRDRRTNYGYTF	TGTGCCAGCAGGGACAGGAGGACTAACTATGGCTACACCTTC
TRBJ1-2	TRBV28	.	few	CASSLADSWRGYTF	TGTGCCAGCAGTTTAGCCGATAGCTGGCGGGGCTACACCTTC
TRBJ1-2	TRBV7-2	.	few	CASSLIAQEYTF	TGTGCCAGCAGCTTAATTGCCCAGGAGTACACCTTC